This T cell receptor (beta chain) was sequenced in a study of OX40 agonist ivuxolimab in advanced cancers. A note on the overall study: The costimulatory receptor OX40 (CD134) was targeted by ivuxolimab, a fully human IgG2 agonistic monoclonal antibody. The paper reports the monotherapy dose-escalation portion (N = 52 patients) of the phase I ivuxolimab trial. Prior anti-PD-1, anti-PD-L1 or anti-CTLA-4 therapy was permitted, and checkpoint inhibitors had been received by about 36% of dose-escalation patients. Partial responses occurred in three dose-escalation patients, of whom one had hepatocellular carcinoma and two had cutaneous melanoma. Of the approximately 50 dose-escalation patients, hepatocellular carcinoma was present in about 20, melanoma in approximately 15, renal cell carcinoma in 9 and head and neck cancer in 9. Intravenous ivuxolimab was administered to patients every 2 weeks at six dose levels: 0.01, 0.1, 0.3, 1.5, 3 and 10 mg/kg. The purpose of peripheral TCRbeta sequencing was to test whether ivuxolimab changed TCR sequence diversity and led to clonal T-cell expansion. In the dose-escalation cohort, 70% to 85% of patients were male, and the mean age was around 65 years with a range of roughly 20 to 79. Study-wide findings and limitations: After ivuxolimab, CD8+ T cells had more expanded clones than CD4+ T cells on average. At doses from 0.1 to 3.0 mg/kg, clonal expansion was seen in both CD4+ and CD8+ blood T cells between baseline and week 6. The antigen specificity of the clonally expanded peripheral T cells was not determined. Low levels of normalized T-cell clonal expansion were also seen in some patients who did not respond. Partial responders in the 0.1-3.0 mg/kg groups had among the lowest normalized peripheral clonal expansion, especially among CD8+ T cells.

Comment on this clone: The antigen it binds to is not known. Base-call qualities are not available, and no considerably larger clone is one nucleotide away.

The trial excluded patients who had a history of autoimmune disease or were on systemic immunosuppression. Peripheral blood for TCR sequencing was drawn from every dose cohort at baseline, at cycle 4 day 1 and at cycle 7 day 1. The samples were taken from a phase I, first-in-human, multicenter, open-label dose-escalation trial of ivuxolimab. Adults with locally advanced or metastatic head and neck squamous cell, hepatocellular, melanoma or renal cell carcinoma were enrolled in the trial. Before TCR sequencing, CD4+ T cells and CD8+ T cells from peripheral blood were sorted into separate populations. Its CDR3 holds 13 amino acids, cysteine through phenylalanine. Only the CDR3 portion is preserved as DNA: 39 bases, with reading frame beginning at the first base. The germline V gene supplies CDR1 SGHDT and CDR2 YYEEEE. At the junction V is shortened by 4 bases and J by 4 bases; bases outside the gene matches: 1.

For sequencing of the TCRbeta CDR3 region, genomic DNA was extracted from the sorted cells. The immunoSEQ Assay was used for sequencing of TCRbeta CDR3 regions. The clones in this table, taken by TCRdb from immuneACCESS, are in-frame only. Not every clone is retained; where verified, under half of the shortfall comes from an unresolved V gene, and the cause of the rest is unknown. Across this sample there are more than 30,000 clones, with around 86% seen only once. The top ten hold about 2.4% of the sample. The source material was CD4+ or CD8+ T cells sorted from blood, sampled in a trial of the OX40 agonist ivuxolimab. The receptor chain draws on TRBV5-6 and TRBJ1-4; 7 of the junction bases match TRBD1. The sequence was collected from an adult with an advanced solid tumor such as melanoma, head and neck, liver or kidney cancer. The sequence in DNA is TGTGCCAGCAGCCGGGACAGTAATGAAAAACTGTTTTTT. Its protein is CASSRDSNEKLFF.